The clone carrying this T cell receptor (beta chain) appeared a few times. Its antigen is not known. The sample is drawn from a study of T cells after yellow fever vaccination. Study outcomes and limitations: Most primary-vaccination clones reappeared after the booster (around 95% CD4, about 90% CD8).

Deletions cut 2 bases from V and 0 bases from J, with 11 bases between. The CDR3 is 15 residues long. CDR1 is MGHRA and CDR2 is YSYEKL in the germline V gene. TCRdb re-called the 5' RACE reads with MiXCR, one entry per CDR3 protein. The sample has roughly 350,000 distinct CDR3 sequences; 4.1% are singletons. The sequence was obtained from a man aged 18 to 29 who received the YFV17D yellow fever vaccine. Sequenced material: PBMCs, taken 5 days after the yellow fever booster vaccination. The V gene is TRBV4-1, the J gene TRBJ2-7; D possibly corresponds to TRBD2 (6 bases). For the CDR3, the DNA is TGCGCCAGCAGCCAACGGGAGAGCAACTCCTACGAGCAGTACTTC. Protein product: CASSQRESNSYEQYF.